A selection of T cell receptor beta chains follows, all from one sample in a study of blood T cells in healthy people across ages. MiXCR, run by TCRdb on the 5' RACE reads, gives a single entry per CDR3 protein. The table records 800,000 to 950,000 distinct CDR3 sequences, 35% to 40% of them present only once. Sequenced sample: blood. The receptors were gathered from a man younger than 35 in good health. Both conserved end residues are part of each CDR3. The D gene is left open where the match is weak. The size entry is marked missing in some rows and otherwise reads once, few, many or a size class.

D gene: -; clone size: -; J gene: TRBJ2-3; V gene: TRBV7-2; CDR3 DNA: TGTGCCAGCAGCCCCCAAGGCAGGGCTAGCACAGATACGCAGTATTTT; CDR3 protein: CASSPQGRASTDTQYF
D gene: -; clone size: -; J gene: TRBJ2-1; V gene: TRBV6-1; CDR3 DNA: TGTGCCAGCAGTGAAGCGCCGGACTCCTACAATGAGCAGTTCTTC; CDR3 protein: CASSEAPDSYNEQFF
D gene: -; clone size: many; J gene: TRBJ2-7; V gene: TRBV7-2; CDR3 DNA: TGTGCCAGCAGCTTAGATAAAGCAGAACCATCCTACGAGCAGTACTTC; CDR3 protein: CASSLDKAEPSYEQYF
D gene: -; clone size: few; J gene: TRBJ2-7; V gene: TRBV9; CDR3 DNA: TGTGCCAGCAGCGTAGCCAGTAGCTCCTACGAGCAGTACTTC; CDR3 protein: CASSVASSSYEQYF
D gene: TRBD1; clone size: -; J gene: TRBJ2-3; V gene: TRBV20-1; CDR3 DNA: TGCAGTGCTAGGAGCACCACCCGGACAGGGGAAAATGCAGATACGCAGTATTTT; CDR3 protein: CSARSTTRTGENADTQYF
D gene: TRBD1; clone size: -; J gene: TRBJ2-7; V gene: TRBV12-3/TRBV12-4; CDR3 DNA: TGTGCCAGCAGAAACACCGACAGGGGGATTACTGTGGAGTACTTC; CDR3 protein: CASRNTDRGITVEYF
D gene: -; clone size: -; J gene: TRBJ2-7; V gene: TRBV12-3/TRBV12-4; CDR3 DNA: TGTGCCAGCAGCCTAGAAGGGGGGTTTACCGACGAGCAGTACTTC; CDR3 protein: CASSLEGGFTDEQYF
D gene: -; clone size: -; J gene: TRBJ2-2; V gene: TRBV7-6; CDR3 DNA: TGTGCCAGCAGCTTAGGGGCCGATAACACCGGGGAGCTGTTTTTT; CDR3 protein: CASSLGADNTGELFF
D gene: -; clone size: many; J gene: TRBJ2-3; V gene: TRBV29-1; CDR3 DNA: TGCAGCGCGAGTATGGCGCCCGGCACAGATACGCAGTATTTT; CDR3 protein: CSASMAPGTDTQYF
D gene: -; clone size: -; J gene: TRBJ2-5; V gene: TRBV9; CDR3 DNA: TGTGCCAGCAGCGCCGACACTGTCGGGACCCAGTACTTC; CDR3 protein: CASSADTVGTQYF
D gene: -; clone size: -; J gene: TRBJ1-2; V gene: TRBV7-2; CDR3 DNA: TGTGCCAGCAGCTCAGGGTTCAGGGGCTACACCTTC; CDR3 protein: CASSSGFRGYTF
D gene: -; clone size: -; J gene: TRBJ2-1; V gene: TRBV12-3/TRBV12-4; CDR3 DNA: TGTGCCAGCAGTTCCTTACAGGAGACGATCGCCAATGAGCAGTTCTTC; CDR3 protein: CASSSLQETIANEQFF
D gene: -; clone size: many; J gene: TRBJ2-3; V gene: TRBV4-1; CDR3 DNA: TGCGCCAGCAGCAACGGAACAGATACGCAGTATTTT; CDR3 protein: CASSNGTDTQYF
D gene: -; clone size: few; J gene: TRBJ1-2; V gene: TRBV12-3/TRBV12-4; CDR3 DNA: TGTGCCAGCAGTTCTCTTGGTTCAGGGTCCCGTGGCTACACCTTC; CDR3 protein: CASSSLGSGSRGYTF
D gene: TRBD2; clone size: -; J gene: TRBJ2-3; V gene: TRBV5-1; CDR3 DNA: TGCGCCAGCAGTTGGATGACTAGCGGGGGAGGAGATACGCAGTATTTT; CDR3 protein: CASSWMTSGGGDTQYF
D gene: -; clone size: once; J gene: TRBJ2-5; V gene: TRBV5-1; CDR3 DNA: TGCGCCAGCAGCTTGGGAGAGAACCAAGAGACCCAGTACTTC; CDR3 protein: CASSLGENQETQYF
D gene: -; clone size: -; J gene: TRBJ2-7; V gene: TRBV18; CDR3 DNA: TGTGCCAGCTCACCCCCTACAGGGAGCAGTCCCTACGAGCAGTACTTC; CDR3 protein: CASSPPTGSSPYEQYF
D gene: TRBD2; clone size: few; J gene: TRBJ2-3; V gene: TRBV5-1; CDR3 DNA: TGCGCCAGCAGCTTGGATGCAGCGGGACGCACAGATACGCAGTATTTT; CDR3 protein: CASSLDAAGRTDTQYF
D gene: TRBD1; clone size: few; J gene: TRBJ2-4; V gene: TRBV7-9; CDR3 DNA: TGTGCCAGCAGCTCAACATTGGACAGGGCGTTGGAGCAGTACTTC; CDR3 protein: CASSSTLDRALEQYF
D gene: -; clone size: -; J gene: TRBJ2-7; V gene: TRBV3-1; CDR3 DNA: TGTGCCAGCAGCCACACCGAAGCCGGAAGGGAGCAGTACTTC; CDR3 protein: CASSHTEAGREQYF
D gene: -; clone size: -; J gene: TRBJ2-3; V gene: TRBV5-8; CDR3 DNA: TGTGCCAGCAGCCTGGAAGAGACAGACACAGATACGCAGTATTTT; CDR3 protein: CASSLEETDTDTQYF
D gene: -; clone size: -; J gene: TRBJ1-1; V gene: TRBV7-2; CDR3 DNA: TGTGCCAGCAGCTCCTTGCGGGGTAGAGCTTTCTTT; CDR3 protein: CASSSLRGRAFF
D gene: -; clone size: few; J gene: TRBJ1-1; V gene: TRBV20-1; CDR3 DNA: TGCAGTGCGGGAGGGCCGGTCCTGAACACTGAAGCTTTCTTT; CDR3 protein: CSAGGPVLNTEAFF
D gene: -; clone size: -; J gene: TRBJ1-2; V gene: TRBV5-1; CDR3 DNA: TGCGCCAGCAGACCTCCGGGTATCGGGGCCCCGGGCGGCTACACCTTC; CDR3 protein: CASRPPGIGAPGGYTF
D gene: TRBD1; clone size: few; J gene: TRBJ2-7; V gene: TRBV7-9; CDR3 DNA: TGTGCCAGCAGCCTATCCTCAGGGGGCGAGCAGTACTTC; CDR3 protein: CASSLSSGGEQYF
D gene: -; clone size: once; J gene: TRBJ2-5; V gene: TRBV28; CDR3 DNA: TGTGCCAGCAATCCAGGGAGATTCCGGGAGACCCAGTACTTC; CDR3 protein: CASNPGRFRETQYF
D gene: -; clone size: few; J gene: TRBJ2-1; V gene: TRBV7-7; CDR3 DNA: TGTGCCAGCAGCTTCGGCGAACAAGGGGAGCAGTTCTTC; CDR3 protein: CASSFGEQGEQFF
D gene: -; clone size: -; J gene: TRBJ1-5; V gene: TRBV28; CDR3 DNA: TGTGCCAGCAGGCCACAGGGAAAGAGCAATCAGCCCCAGCATTTT; CDR3 protein: CASRPQGKSNQPQHF
D gene: -; clone size: -; J gene: TRBJ1-3; V gene: TRBV28; CDR3 DNA: TGTGCCAGCAGTTCCTGGACAGTTCGTGGAAACACCATATATTTT; CDR3 protein: CASSSWTVRGNTIYF
D gene: -; clone size: few; J gene: TRBJ2-4; V gene: TRBV11-2; CDR3 DNA: TGTGCCAGCAGCCTCAGCCGGGGGCTAGCCAAAAACATTCAGTACTTC; CDR3 protein: CASSLSRGLAKNIQYF
D gene: -; clone size: -; J gene: TRBJ2-7; V gene: TRBV7-7; CDR3 DNA: TGTGCCAGCAGCTTTGCCCCCACCAATGAGCAGTACTTC; CDR3 protein: CASSFAPTNEQYF
D gene: -; clone size: -; J gene: TRBJ2-1; V gene: TRBV5-1; CDR3 DNA: TGCGCCAGCAGCTTGACCGGGACCACAAATACCTACAATGAGCAGTTCTTC; CDR3 protein: CASSLTGTTNTYNEQFF
D gene: -; clone size: -; J gene: TRBJ2-5; V gene: TRBV10-3; CDR3 DNA: TGTGCCATCAGTGAAGGGAAGGGCAATGAGCAGTACTTC; CDR3 protein: CAISEGKGNEQYF
D gene: -; clone size: few; J gene: TRBJ1-1; V gene: TRBV29-1; CDR3 DNA: TGCAGCGTTTCCAGGGGCAAAAACACTGAAGCTTTCTTT; CDR3 protein: CSVSRGKNTEAFF
D gene: -; clone size: -; J gene: TRBJ2-4; V gene: TRBV20-1; CDR3 DNA: TGCAGTGCTAGTAGGGCAGTCCTAGCCAAAAACATTCAGTACTTC; CDR3 protein: CSASRAVLAKNIQYF
D gene: -; clone size: -; J gene: TRBJ1-1; V gene: TRBV20-1; CDR3 DNA: TGCAGTGCCACCGGGTCGGGGCTCACTGAAGCTTTCTTT; CDR3 protein: CSATGSGLTEAFF
D gene: -; clone size: many; J gene: TRBJ2-5; V gene: TRBV5-1; CDR3 DNA: TGCGCCAGCAGTAACGACGAAACGGAGACCCAGTACTTC; CDR3 protein: CASSNDETETQYF
D gene: -; clone size: -; J gene: TRBJ1-6; V gene: TRBV30; CDR3 DNA: TGTGCCTGGAGGTTGGCAGGGATAAATTCACCCCTCCACTTT; CDR3 protein: CAWRLAGINSPLHF
D gene: TRBD2; clone size: -; J gene: TRBJ2-2; V gene: TRBV12-3/TRBV12-4; CDR3 DNA: TGTGCCACCCGAAGCGGGGGCCTCGGGGGCGGGGAGCTGTTTTTT; CDR3 protein: CATRSGGLGGGELFF
D gene: -; clone size: few; J gene: TRBJ1-4; V gene: TRBV27; CDR3 DNA: TGTGCCAGCAGATACGTTTCCGCAACTAATGAAAAACTGTTTTTT; CDR3 protein: CASRYVSATNEKLFF
D gene: -; clone size: few; J gene: TRBJ1-4; V gene: TRBV29-1; CDR3 DNA: TGCAGCGTCTCGGGGGGAGGAGATGAAAAACTGTTTTTT; CDR3 protein: CSVSGGGDEKLFF
D gene: TRBD2; clone size: many; J gene: TRBJ2-7; V gene: TRBV20-1; CDR3 DNA: TGCAGTGCCAGCATTGGGGGGGACTTTCCCTTGAGGGAGCAGTACTTC; CDR3 protein: CSASIGGDFPLREQYF
D gene: -; clone size: -; J gene: TRBJ2-5; V gene: TRBV6-6; CDR3 DNA: TGTACCAGCAGCCAGAGGTCTCAAGAGACCCAGTACTTC; CDR3 protein: CTSSQRSQETQYF
D gene: -; clone size: medium-sized; J gene: TRBJ2-1; V gene: TRBV6-1; CDR3 DNA: TGTGCCAGCAGTGAAGCGCGGGGCTTTTCCTACAATGAGCAGTTCTTC; CDR3 protein: CASSEARGFSYNEQFF
D gene: TRBD2; clone size: many; J gene: TRBJ2-1; V gene: TRBV20-1; CDR3 DNA: TGCAGTGCTGTGAAAGCGGGGGCTTACAATGAGCAGTTCTTC; CDR3 protein: CSAVKAGAYNEQFF
D gene: -; clone size: -; J gene: TRBJ2-1; V gene: TRBV7-9; CDR3 DNA: TGTGCCAGCAGCGCACAGGACGGCTTCAATGAGCAGTTCTTC; CDR3 protein: CASSAQDGFNEQFF
D gene: -; clone size: many; J gene: TRBJ1-2; V gene: TRBV29-1; CDR3 DNA: TGCAGCGTTGACGGGACTGGCTATGGCTACACCTTC; CDR3 protein: CSVDGTGYGYTF
D gene: -; clone size: -; J gene: TRBJ2-5; V gene: TRBV20-1; CDR3 DNA: TGCAGAGGGGAGTCGTTCGGGGCCCTCCAAGAGACCCAGTACTTC; CDR3 protein: CRGESFGALQETQYF
D gene: -; clone size: -; J gene: TRBJ1-1; V gene: TRBV20-1; CDR3 DNA: TGCAGTGCTAGAGATGAGGGTAGTATGGCTTTCTTT; CDR3 protein: CSARDEGSMAFF
D gene: -; clone size: few; J gene: TRBJ2-1; V gene: TRBV4-2; CDR3 DNA: TGTGCCAGCAGCCCAGCGAGCGATGAGCAGTTCTTC; CDR3 protein: CASSPASDEQFF
D gene: -; clone size: -; J gene: TRBJ2-1; V gene: TRBV15; CDR3 DNA: TGTGCCACCAGCGGAGATCCGGCCGTTTACAATGAGCAGTTCTTC; CDR3 protein: CATSGDPAVYNEQFF
D gene: -; clone size: many; J gene: TRBJ2-1; V gene: TRBV4-3; CDR3 DNA: TGCGCCAGCAGCCGGCCCGGGGAAAACAATGAGCAGTTCTTC; CDR3 protein: CASSRPGENNEQFF